This T cell receptor (beta chain) was recovered during a study of blood T cell repertoires in COVID-19. Study details: Researchers got acute and convalescent COVID-19 samples from the United States, Italy and Spain.

Germline V lookup: CDR1 MNHEY, CDR2 SVGAGI. Trimming removed 2 bases from V and 4 bases from J, with 14 bases in between. CDR3 length: 15 amino acids. Only in-frame clones appear in the TCRdb table, and some are missing; sequencing was by immunoSEQ multiplex PCR. The profile shows under 200,000 clones, around 83% of them singletons. The chain employs TRBV6-5 and TRBJ1-1; D perhaps matches TRBD1 (5 bases). Material: peripheral blood. The origin of this receptor is a woman aged 70 to 79 who had recovered from COVID-19. CDR3 region: CASSYREGTGTEAFF. The CDR3 nucleotides are TGTGCCAGCAGTTACCGGGAGGGGACGGGCACTGAAGCTTTCTTT.